The T cell receptor (beta chain) under discussion was sequenced for a study of shared clonotypes between healthy human individuals. It was CD45RO-negative cells, positively selected for CCR7, that made up naive CD8 cells, with terminally differentiated effector memory CD45RA+ cells excluded. Assay runs were performed at deep level. The material for each subset, its genomic DNA, was split evenly across several immunoSEQ plates. Clones were sequenced by immunoSEQ multiplex PCR, and TCRdb holds only the in-frame ones, with some missing. This table has about 2 million clones, about 95% appearing once. V shed 5 bases, J shed 6 bases, and the junction held 6 bases outside the gene matches. CDR1 is LNHDA, CDR2 SQIVND, per germline (reference sequence). CDR3 length: 14 residues.

This receptor was obtained from a man aged 18 to 30 in good health. This chain connects TRBV19 to TRBJ2-1; 8 nucleotides agree with TRBD1. Sequenced material: naive CD8+ T cells sorted from blood. The CDR3 here is CASSSDDRGNEQFF. CDR3 DNA sequence: TGTGCCAGTAGTTCCGATGACAGGGGCAATGAGCAGTTCTTC. The variable domain in full, completed from reference TRBV19 and TRBJ2-1, reads DGGITQSPKYLFRKEGQNVTLSCEQNLNHDAMYWYRQDPGQGLRLIYYSQIVNDFQKGDIAEGYSVSREKKESFPLTVTSAQKNPTAFYLCASSSDDRGNEQFFGPGTRLTVL.